This T cell receptor beta chain was found in a study of blood T cell repertoires in COVID-19. Whole-study context: The United States, Italy and Spain provided the acute and convalescent COVID-19 samples. The analysed material was cDNA or gDNA that came from T cells, B-cell-depleted T cells, or PBMCs.

There are 13 residues in the CDR3. CDR1 is SGHKS, CDR2 YYEKEE, per germline (reference sequence). The V gene lost 2 bases and the J gene lost 3 bases, with 9 bases spanning the gap. Study processing details: Reference gene primers were amplified, and this amplification served to estimate nucleated cell counts. Method: immunoSEQ multiplex PCR; TCRdb's copy keeps in-frame clones and lacks some. D and trimming were read from the DNA, whereas the V and J calls and clone size are those reported in that table. The table has about 200,000 clones, approximately 80% seen once. This clonotype was sampled from a human donor with acute or convalescent COVID-19. The donor label of this sample is uncertain. The sequenced sample consisted of peripheral blood. V is TRBV5-5 and J is TRBJ2-7; perhaps TRBD1 as D (6 bases). CDR3 in amino acids: CASSLQGLYEQYF. The DNA of the CDR3 is TGTGCCAGCAGCTTACAGGGTCTCTACGAGCAGTACTTC.